This T cell receptor beta chain was documented in a study of regulatory T cells in long-lasting Graves disease. Stated time point: newly diagnosed GD, antithyroid drugs for less than 3 months. RNA isolated from PBMCs was used to make the TCR library. The TCR beta library used iRepertoire HTBI primers with Arm-PCR amplification of CDR3. TCRdb re-called the multiplex PCR reads through MiXCR, storing one row per CDR3 protein. This table has approximately 540,000 distinct CDR3 sequences, more than 10% appearing once. This clonotype was picked up many times. The CDR3 contains 16 residues. CDR1 and CDR2 (germline): MDHEN, SYDVKM. V dropped 7 bases and J dropped 0; count of bases not matched to a gene: 9. A further study also used this sample, focusing on T cells in Graves' hyperthyroidism and ophthalmopathy.

Sequencing was performed on peripheral blood mononuclear cells (PBMCs), taken at new diagnosis, from a patient treated with antithyroid drugs. This sequence originates from a woman in her 30s with Graves disease. The rearrangement uses TRBV28 and TRBJ2-1; the match to TRBD1 covers 7 bases. The CDR3 DNA follows: TGTGCCAGCAACGAATACAGGGGTCACTCCTACAATGAGCAGTTCTTC. This encodes CASNEYRGHSYNEQFF.